This TCR beta chain was identified in a study of blood T cells in healthy people across ages. Study observations and caveats: TCR beta diversity correlated strongly with naive T cell percentage.

Then a second PCR, running about 7 to 11 cycles, was carried out with a sample-barcoded 5' primer and a J-beta primer mix. Individual samples furnished no less than 3 million CDR3-containing paired-end reads apiece. One entry per CDR3 protein, called by TCRdb with MiXCR from the 5' RACE reads. Here the sample spans around 650,000 distinct CDR3 sequences, around 32% being singletons. The people who gave samples were healthy Caucasians from Russia, aged roughly 6 to 95. Ten or more counts support this clonotype. Antigen: not known. The V gene lost 3 bases and the J gene lost 4 bases, with 12 bases spanning the gap. CDR3 length: 14 residues. CDR1 and CDR2 (germline): DFQATT, SNEGSKA (reference sequence).

This chain connects TRBV20-1 to TRBJ2-2, with unresolved D. This sequence was found in a woman aged 80 or over in good health. The sample consisted of blood. The DNA for the CDR3 is TGCAGTGCTAGTCGCCAAATAGGCACCGGGGAGCTGTTTTTT. Translating it yields CSASRQIGTGELFF.